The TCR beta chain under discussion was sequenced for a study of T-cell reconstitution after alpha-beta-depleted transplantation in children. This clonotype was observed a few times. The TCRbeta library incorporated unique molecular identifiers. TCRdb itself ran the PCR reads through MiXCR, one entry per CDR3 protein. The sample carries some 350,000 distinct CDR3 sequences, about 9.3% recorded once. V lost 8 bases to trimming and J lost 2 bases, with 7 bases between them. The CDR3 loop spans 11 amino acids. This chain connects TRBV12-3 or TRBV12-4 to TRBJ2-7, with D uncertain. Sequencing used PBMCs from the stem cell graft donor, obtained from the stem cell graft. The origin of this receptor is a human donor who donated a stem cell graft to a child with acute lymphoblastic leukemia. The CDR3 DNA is TGTGCCAGCGCTAGAACCTACGAGCAGTACTTC. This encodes CASARTYEQYF.